The T cell receptor beta chain under discussion was sequenced for a study of control samples from healthy donors and cancer patients. The germline V gene encodes CDR1 MDHEN and CDR2 SYDVKM. This CDR3 contains 15 residues. V lost 6 bases, J lost 5 bases, and 17 bases lay in between. Profiled with immunoSEQ multiplex PCR; TCRdb holds only in-frame clones, not every one. The sample yields a few hundred thousand clones, 75% to 95% seen once. Sequences were obtained from PBMCs. The TCR was taken from a man between 35 and 55 years old with head and neck cancer. The V call is TRBV28, the J call TRBJ2-4, with no clear D. CDR3 sequence: CASRLTGTRENIQYF. CDR3 bases: TGTGCCAGCAGGCTAACCGGAACAAGGGAAAACATTCAGTACTTC.